This T cell receptor beta chain comes out of a study of blood T cell repertoires in COVID-19. At the level of the study: From T cells, B-cell-depleted T cells, or PBMCs came the material, which was cDNA or gDNA.

The method was immunoSEQ multiplex PCR; TCRdb's version includes in-frame clones alone and lacks a portion of them. The repertoire holds under 200,000 clones, with roughly 80% as singletons. V shed 6 bases and J 6 bases; nucleotides not matched to a gene: 7. Germline V CDR1 and CDR2: MNHEY, SVGAGI. There are 14 residues in the CDR3. A single count supports this clone. The TCR comes from a man between 18 and 35 years old with active or convalescent COVID-19. The chain recombines TRBV6-5 with TRBJ1-5; 8 positions agree with TRBD1. Sequenced: peripheral blood. CDR3 residues: CASSLDRVGQPQHF. CDR3 DNA sequence: TGTGCCAGCAGCCTGGACAGGGTGGGTCAGCCCCAGCATTTT.